This T cell receptor beta chain comes out of a study of tumor and adjacent non-tumor tissue in lung cancer. Study-level information: Aged roughly 30 to 85 years, patients included roughly ten men and 5 women with stage I to III disease.

This CDR3 contains 14 residues. The library came from three nested PCR rounds adapted from ARM-PCR protocols. A single record per CDR3 protein comes from TCRdb applying MiXCR to the multiplex PCR reads. The data show about 98,000 distinct CDR3 sequences, about 80% seen once. About this clonotype: Its matching antigen is unknown. The junction and the germline gene differ at one end; a read error may be behind it.

General study findings and limits: Top 100 clones took a larger repertoire share in normal lung.

No cell sorting was done before RNA was extracted from the tissue. Distant lung tissue was collected more than 3 cm away from the tumor edge. Chemotherapy-naive patients with new lung cancer underwent thoracic surgery in China, August–late 2014. The V gene is TRBV12-3 or TRBV12-4, the J gene TRBJ1-1; D gene uncertain. The TCR comes from a man in his sixties with small cell lung cancer. Sequencing used distant non-tumor lung tissue. In DNA form, the CDR3 reads TGTGCCAGCACCAGATCCGTGGCGAACACTGAAGTTTTCTTT. Its translation: CASTRSVANTEVFF.